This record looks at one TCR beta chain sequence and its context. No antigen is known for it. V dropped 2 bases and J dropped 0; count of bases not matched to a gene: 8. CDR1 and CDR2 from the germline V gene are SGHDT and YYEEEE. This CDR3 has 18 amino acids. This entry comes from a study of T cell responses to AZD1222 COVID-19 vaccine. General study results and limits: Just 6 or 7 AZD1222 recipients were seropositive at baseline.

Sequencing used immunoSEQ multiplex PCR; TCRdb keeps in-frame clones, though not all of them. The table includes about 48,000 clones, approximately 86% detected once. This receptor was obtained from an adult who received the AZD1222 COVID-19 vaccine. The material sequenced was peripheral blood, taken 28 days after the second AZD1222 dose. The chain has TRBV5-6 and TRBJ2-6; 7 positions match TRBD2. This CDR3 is CASSLPGLTDSGANVLTF. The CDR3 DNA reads TGTGCCAGCAGCTTACCGGGACTAACCGACTCTGGGGCCAACGTCCTGACTTTC.